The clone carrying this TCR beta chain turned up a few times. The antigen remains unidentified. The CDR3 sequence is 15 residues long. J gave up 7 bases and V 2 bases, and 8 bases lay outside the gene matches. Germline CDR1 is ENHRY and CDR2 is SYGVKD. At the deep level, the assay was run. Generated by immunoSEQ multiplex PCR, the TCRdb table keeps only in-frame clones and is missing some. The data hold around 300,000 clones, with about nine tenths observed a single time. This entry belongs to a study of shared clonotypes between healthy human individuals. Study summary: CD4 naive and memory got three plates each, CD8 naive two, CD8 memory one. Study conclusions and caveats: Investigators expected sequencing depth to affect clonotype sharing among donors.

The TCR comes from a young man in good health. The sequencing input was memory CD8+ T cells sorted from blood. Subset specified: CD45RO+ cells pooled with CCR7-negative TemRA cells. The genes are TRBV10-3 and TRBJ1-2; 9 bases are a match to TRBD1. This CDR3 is CAISEPAGQGSGYTF. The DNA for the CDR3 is TGTGCCATCAGTGAGCCAGCGGGACAGGGTTCTGGCTACACCTTC.